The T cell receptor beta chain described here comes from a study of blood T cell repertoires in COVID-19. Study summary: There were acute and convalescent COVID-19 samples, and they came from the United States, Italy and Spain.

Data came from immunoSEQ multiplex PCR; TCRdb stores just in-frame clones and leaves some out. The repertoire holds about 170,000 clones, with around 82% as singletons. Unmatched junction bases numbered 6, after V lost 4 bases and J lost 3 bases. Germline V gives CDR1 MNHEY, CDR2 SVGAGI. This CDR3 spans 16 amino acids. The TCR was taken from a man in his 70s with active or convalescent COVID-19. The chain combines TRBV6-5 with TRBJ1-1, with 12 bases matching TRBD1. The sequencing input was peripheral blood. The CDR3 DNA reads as TGTGCCAGCAGTTCCGGGACAGGGGGCTTCCACACTGAAGCTTTCTTT. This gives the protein CASSSGTGGFHTEAFF.